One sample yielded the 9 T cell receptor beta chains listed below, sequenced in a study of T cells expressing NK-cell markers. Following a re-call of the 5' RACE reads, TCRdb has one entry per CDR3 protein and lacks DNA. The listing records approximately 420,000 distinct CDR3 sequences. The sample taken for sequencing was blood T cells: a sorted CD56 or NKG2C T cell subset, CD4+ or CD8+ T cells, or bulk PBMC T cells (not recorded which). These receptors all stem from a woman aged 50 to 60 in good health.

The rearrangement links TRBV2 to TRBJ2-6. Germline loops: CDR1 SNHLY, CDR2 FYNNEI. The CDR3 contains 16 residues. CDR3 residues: CASSLFQSSGANVLTF.

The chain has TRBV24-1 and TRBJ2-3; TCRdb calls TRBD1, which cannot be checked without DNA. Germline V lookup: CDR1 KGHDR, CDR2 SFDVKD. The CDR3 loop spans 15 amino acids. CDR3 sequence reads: CATSDNGQGGDTQYF.

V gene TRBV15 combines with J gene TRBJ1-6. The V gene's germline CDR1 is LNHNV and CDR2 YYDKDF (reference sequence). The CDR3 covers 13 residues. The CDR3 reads CATSRDLKSPLHF.

The chain's CDR3 is CASRYSGRVDEQFF. The chain employs TRBV12-3 or TRBV12-4 and TRBJ2-1; TCRdb outputs TRBD2, but without DNA this stays unchecked. The CDR3 is made up of 14 amino acids.

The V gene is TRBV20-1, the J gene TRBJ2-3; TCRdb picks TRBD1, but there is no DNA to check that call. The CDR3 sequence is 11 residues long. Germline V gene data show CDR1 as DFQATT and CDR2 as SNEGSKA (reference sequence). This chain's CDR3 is CSAATRRRGYF.

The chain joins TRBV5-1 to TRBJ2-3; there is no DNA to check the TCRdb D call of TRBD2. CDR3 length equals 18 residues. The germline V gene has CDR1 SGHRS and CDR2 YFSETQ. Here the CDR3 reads CASSSDRLAGEFSDTQYF.

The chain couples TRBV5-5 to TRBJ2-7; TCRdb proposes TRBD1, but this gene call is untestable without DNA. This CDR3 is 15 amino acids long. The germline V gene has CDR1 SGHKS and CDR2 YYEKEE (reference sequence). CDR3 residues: CASSGYGTETYEQYF.

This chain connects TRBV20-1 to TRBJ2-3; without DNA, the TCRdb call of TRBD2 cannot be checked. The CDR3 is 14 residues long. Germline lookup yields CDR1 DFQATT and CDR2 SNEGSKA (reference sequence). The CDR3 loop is CSARVPLGPDTQYF.

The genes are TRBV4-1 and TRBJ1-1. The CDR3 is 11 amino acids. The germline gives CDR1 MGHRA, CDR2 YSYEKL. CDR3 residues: CASSLGVSAFF.